This entry is about one T cell receptor beta chain. The sample holds a few counts of this clonotype. What this receptor recognizes is not known. No quality values exist for individual bases; no much larger clone is one base distant. Instead of sorted cells or RNA, genomic DNA extracted from peripheral blood served as the source for amplifying TCR beta rearrangements. Trimming removed 6 bases from V and 0 bases from J; the gene matches leave 5 bases unexplained. The CDR3 contains 14 residues, cysteine and phenylalanine counted. Of the read, only the CDR3 DNA is kept; its 42 bases are in frame from base 1. The germline V gene yields MNHEY for CDR1 and SVGEGT for CDR2. This sample was included in a study of T cell repertoires in aging, cancer and after chemotherapy (dated by TCRdb to the late 2010s). With regard to the full study: Donors spanned six age groups from 30 or younger to 70 or older, with at least three individuals per group. In the solid tumor group, the paired samples taken before and after chemotherapy came from patients with brain tumors (glioblastoma) who were receiving therapy based on temozolomide. Roughly 8.8 million TCR reads were contained in the full dataset. To examine immunoaging and T cell reconstitution after chemotherapy, the study profiled TCR beta repertoires in peripheral blood from healthy donors and cancer patients. The cohort comprised 200 to 250 cancer patients, roughly 90 with hematological and fewer than 140 with solid cancers, plus 95 healthy donors as a reference group. The research as a whole found: In healthy donors, the drop in TCR diversity with age came mainly from a loss of richness, whereas in cancer patients a loss of evenness also played a part. Compared with age-matched healthy donors, untreated patients with hematological or solid cancers had significantly lower TCR diversity and higher clonality in blood. The authors noted that the repertoire data do not allow conclusions about immunological memory after chemotherapy. In both cancer cohorts, median generation probability rose over the chemotherapy interval, which suggests that the repertoire was reconstituted through rebound thymic output.

Rearranged TRB sequences spanning V, D and J segments were amplified by multiplex touch-down PCR using a mixed TRB-A/B primer pool. Two consecutive PCR reactions with Phusion HS II polymerase added Illumina adapters and sample indices to the amplicons. Amplicons were gel-purified with the NucleoSpin Gel and PCR Clean-up kit, then checked with Qubit and an Agilent 2100 Bioanalyzer. Sequencing of the libraries was done on an Illumina MiSeq with paired-end, single-indexed 600-cycle runs. The authors processed their data as follows. TRB sequences were processed with MiXCR versions 2.12 and 3.0.5. Each unique CDR3 nucleotide sequence was treated as one clone, and only productive sequences with two or more reads were kept. The repertoire metrics were Shannon diversity, evenness, clonality (calculated as one minus evenness), and diversity profiles parameterized by alpha from 0 to 5. The IGoR algorithm was used to calculate generation probabilities of clones in the paired pre- and post-chemotherapy samples. Starting from the raw public reads, TCRdb applied fastp trimming at Q25, assembled clones with MiXCR and retained in-frame beta chains. Under each unique CDR3 protein, matching rows form one entry showing the most common genes and DNA. The V and J calls were determined by TCRdb, not by the authors. The sample records 2,500 or so distinct CDR3 sequences, about 50% of which are singletons. Of the sample, around 36% falls within the top ten clones.

This receptor was taken from a human donor with a solid tumor. Sequencing was done on a sample of blood. This sequence uses TRBV6-2 or TRBV6-3 and TRBJ2-7, and 7 junctional nucleotides match TRBD2. The CDR3 corresponds to CASRWGGSSYEQYF. The DNA is TGTGCCAGCAGATGGGGGGGAAGCTCCTACGAGCAGTACTTC.